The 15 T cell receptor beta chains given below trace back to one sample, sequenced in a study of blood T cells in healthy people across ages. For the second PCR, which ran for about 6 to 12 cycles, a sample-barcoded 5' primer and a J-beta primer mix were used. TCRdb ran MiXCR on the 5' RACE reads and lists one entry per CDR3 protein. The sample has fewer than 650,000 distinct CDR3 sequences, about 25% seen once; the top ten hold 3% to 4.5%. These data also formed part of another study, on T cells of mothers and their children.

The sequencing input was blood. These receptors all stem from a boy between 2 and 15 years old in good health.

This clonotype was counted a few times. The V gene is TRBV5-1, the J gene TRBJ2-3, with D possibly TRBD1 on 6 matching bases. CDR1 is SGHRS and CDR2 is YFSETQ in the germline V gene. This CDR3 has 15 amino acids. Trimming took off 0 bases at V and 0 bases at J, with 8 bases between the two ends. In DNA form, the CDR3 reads TGCGCCAGCAGCTTGGGGGACACTAGCACAGATACGCAGTATTTT. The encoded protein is CASSLGDTSTDTQYF.

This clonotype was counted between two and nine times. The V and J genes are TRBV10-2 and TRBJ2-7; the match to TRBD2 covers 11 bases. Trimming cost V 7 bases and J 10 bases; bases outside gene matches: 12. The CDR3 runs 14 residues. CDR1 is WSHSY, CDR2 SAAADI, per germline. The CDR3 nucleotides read TGCGCCAGCATCCGACTAGCGGGACCGAGGCGTCAGTACTTC. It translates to CASIRLAGPRRQYF.

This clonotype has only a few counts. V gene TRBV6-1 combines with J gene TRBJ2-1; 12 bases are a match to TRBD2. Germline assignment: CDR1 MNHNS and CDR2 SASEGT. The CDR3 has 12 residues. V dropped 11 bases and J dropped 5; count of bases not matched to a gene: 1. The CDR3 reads CAGLAGNNEQFF. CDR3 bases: TGTGCCGGACTAGCGGGGAACAATGAGCAGTTCTTC.

CDR3 amino acids: CASSGGTTPFRGGELFF. DNA of the CDR3: TGCGCCAGCAGCGGGGGGACTACCCCCTTCAGAGGCGGGGAGCTGTTTTTT. The chain carries TRBV5-1 and TRBJ2-2; 7 bases line up with TRBD2. The CDR3 consists of 17 residues. Germline V gene lookup returns CDR1 SGHRS and CDR2 YFSETQ. Germline trimming cut 4 bases from V and 7 bases from J; bases unmatched to any gene: 16. The variable domain in full, with the rest retrieved from reference TRBV5-1 and TRBJ2-2, is KAGVTQTPRYLIKTRGQQVTLSCSPISGHRSVSWYQQTPGQGLQFLFEYFSETQRNKGNFPGRFSGRQFSNSRSEMNVSTLELGDSALYLCASSGGTTPFRGGELFFGEGSRLTVL.

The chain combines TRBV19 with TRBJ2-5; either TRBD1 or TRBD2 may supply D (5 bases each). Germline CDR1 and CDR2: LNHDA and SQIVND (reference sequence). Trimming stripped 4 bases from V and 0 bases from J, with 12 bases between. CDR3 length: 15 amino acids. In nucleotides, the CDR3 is TGTGCCAGTAGTAGCCGGGGCAGGTACCAAGAGACCCAGTACTTC. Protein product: CASSSRGRYQETQYF. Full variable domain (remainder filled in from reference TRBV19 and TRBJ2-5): DGGITQSPKYLFRKEGQNVTLSCEQNLNHDAMYWYRQDPGQGLRLIYYSQIVNDFQKGDIAEGYSVSREKKESFPLTVTSAQKNPTAFYLCASSSRGRYQETQYFGPGTRLLVL.

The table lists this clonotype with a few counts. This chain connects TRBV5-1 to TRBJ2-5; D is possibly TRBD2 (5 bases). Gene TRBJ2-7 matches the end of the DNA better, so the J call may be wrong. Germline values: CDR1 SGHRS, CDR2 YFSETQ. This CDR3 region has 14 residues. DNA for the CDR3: TGCGCCAGCAGCTTGGCCGGGATTGACTACGAGCAGTACTTC. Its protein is CASSLAGIDYEQYF.

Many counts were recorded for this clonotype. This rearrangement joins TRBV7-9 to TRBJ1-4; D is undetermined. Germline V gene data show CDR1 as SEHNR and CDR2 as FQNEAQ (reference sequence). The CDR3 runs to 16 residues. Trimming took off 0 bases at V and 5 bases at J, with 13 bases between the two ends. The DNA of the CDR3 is TGTGCCAGCAGCTTAGCGAGGCAGGAACCGAATGAAAAACTGTTTTTT. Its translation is CASSLARQEPNEKLFF.

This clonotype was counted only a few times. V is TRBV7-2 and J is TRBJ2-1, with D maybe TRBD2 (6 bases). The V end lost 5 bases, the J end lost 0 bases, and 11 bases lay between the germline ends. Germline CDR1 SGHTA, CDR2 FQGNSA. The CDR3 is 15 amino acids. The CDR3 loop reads CASSQLASSYNEQFF. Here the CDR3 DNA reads TGTGCCAGCAGCCAACTAGCAAGCTCCTACAATGAGCAGTTCTTC.

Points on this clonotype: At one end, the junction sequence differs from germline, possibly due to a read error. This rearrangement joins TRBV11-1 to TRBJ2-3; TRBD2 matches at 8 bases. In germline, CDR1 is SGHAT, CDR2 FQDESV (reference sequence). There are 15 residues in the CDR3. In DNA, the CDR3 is TGTGCCAGCAGCTTAATGGCGGGGGGCTCAGATGCGCAGTATTTT. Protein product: CASSLMAGGSDAQYF.

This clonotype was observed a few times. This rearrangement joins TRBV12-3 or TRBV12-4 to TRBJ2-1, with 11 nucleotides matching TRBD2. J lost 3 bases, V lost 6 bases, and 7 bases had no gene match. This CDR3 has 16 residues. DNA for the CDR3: TGTGCCAGCAGCTCGACCGGGACTAGCGGCTACAATGAGCAGTTCTTC. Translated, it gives CASSSTGTSGYNEQFF.

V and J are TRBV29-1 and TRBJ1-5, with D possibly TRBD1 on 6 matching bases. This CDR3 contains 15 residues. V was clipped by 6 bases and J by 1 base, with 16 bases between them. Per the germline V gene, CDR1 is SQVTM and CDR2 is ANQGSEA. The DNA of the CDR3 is TGCAGCGTCGCCACAGGGACGGGGAGCAATCAGCCCCAGCATTTT. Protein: CSVATGTGSNQPQHF.

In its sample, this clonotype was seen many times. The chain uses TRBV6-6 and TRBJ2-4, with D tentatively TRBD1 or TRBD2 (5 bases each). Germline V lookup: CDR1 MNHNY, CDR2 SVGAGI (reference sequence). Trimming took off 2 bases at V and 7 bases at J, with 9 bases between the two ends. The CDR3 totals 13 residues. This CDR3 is CASSYGGMNIQYF. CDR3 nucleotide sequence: TGTGCCAGCAGTTACGGGGGAATGAACATTCAGTACTTC.

In DNA form, the CDR3 reads TGTGCCAGCAGACAGAGGGGGGGCCCCGGGACCCAGTACTTC. As protein: CASRQRGGPGTQYF. The V and J genes are TRBV12-3 or TRBV12-4 and TRBJ2-5; TRBD2 might be the D (7 bases). Trimming removed 6 bases at V and 7 bases at J, with 18 bases between. CDR3 length: 14 amino acids.

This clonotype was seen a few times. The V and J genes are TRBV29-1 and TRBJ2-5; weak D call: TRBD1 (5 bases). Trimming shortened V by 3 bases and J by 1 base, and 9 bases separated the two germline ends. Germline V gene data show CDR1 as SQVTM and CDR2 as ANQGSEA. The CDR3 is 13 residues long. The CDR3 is CSVDGHFQETQYF. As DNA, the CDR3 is TGCAGCGTTGACGGACACTTCCAAGAGACCCAGTACTTC.

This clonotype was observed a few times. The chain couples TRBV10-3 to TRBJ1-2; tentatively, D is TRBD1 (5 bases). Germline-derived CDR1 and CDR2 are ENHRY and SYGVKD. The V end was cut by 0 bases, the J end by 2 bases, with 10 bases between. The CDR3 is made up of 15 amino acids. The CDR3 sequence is CAISESGGANYGYTF. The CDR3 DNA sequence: TGTGCCATCAGTGAGTCAGGAGGGGCCAACTATGGCTACACCTTC.